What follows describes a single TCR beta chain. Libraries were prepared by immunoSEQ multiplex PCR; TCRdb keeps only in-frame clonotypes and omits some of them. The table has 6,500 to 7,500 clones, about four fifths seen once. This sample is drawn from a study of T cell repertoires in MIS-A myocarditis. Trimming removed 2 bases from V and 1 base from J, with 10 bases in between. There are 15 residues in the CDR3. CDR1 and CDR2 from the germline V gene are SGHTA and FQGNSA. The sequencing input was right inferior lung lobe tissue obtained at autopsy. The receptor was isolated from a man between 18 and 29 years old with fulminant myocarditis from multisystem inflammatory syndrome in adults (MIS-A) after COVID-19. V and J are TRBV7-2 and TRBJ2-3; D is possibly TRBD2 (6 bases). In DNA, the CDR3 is TGTGCCAGCAGCTTAATGCGGGGTGGCACAGATACGCAGTATTTT. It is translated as CASSLMRGGTDTQYF. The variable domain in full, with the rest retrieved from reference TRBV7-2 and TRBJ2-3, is GAGVSQSPSNKVTEKGKDVELRCDPISGHTALYWYRQSLGQGLEFLIYFQGNSAPDKSGLPSDRFSAERTGGSVSTLTIQRTQQEDSAVYLCASSLMRGGTDTQYFGPGTRLTVL.